This TCR beta chain was identified in a study of blood T cell repertoires in COVID-19. Study-level information: Sources were T cells, B-cell-depleted T cells, or PBMCs; the material itself was cDNA or gDNA.

Methods used by the authors: Using reference gene primer amplification, nucleated cell counts were estimated. Sequencing used immunoSEQ multiplex PCR; TCRdb keeps in-frame clones, though not all of them. Clone size and V and J calls were adopted from that table, with D and trimming inferred from the DNA. The repertoire includes some 28,000 clones, about 80% of them detected once, and more than 15% sits in the top ten. The germline V and J ends were trimmed by 3 bases and 2 bases, with 10 bases remaining between them. Germline CDR1 MGHRA, CDR2 YSYEKL. The CDR3 has 14 amino acids. This sequence was found in a man between 65 and 79 years old with active COVID-19. The sequenced material came from peripheral blood. V usage is TRBV4-1 and J usage is TRBJ2-5, with D tentatively TRBD1 (6 bases). CDR3 protein: CASSQTTGQETQYF. The CDR3 DNA follows: TGCGCCAGCAGCCAGACGACAGGACAAGAGACCCAGTACTTC.